These 7 T cell receptor beta chains share one sample of origin, sequenced in a study of cytotoxic CD8 clonotypes in ibrutinib-treated CLL (TCRdb year 2021). According to the study, the label for this sample's time point signals: progressive disease on ibrutinib. The protocol used for the library was the immunoSEQ multiplex PCR assay. This immuneACCESS table, as held by TCRdb, lists in-frame sequences with V and J called but not all clones. Of the missing ones, under half trace to an unresolved V gene in checked studies; the others have no known cause. Present in this sample are around 70,000 clones, 80% of which were seen just once. The ten largest clones take up approximately 7.7% of the sample. The input for sequencing was PBMCs, taken at disease progression, from a patient treated with ibrutinib. All receptors derive from a human donor with chronic lymphocytic leukemia.

The rearrangement uses TRBV27 and TRBJ1-5; possible D gene TRBD1, 5 bases. This CDR3 contains 14 residues. Germline CDR1 reads MNHEY; CDR2 reads SMNVEV (reference sequence). V shed 2 bases and J shed 9 bases, with 14 bases lying between them. Here the CDR3 DNA reads TGTGCCAGCAGTTTAGAGGGGACGGCGGGGCCCCAGCATTTT. The encoded protein is CASSLEGTAGPQHF.

The chain recombines TRBV7-2 with TRBJ2-2; D is unresolved. Germline assignment: CDR1 SGHTA and CDR2 FQGNSA. The CDR3 is 12 residues long. Between the trimmed V and J ends, which lost 3 bases and 4 bases, there was a span of 3 bases. The CDR3 is CASSLGTGELFF. CDR3 sequence (DNA): TGTGCCAGCAGCTTGGGCACCGGGGAGCTGTTTTTT.

The chain joins TRBV9 to TRBJ1-5; weak D call: TRBD1 (6 bases). The V and J ends lost 3 bases and 0 bases respectively, with 10 bases between them. This CDR3 spans 15 amino acids. Germline CDR1 is SGDLS and CDR2 is YYNGEE. Here the CDR3 DNA reads TGTGCCAGCAGCGGGGGGCCTTATAGCAATCAGCCCCAGCATTTT. Its protein product is CASSGGPYSNQPQHF. Full variable domain (rest looked up from reference TRBV9 and TRBJ1-5): DSGVTQTPKHLITATGQRVTLRCSPRSGDLSVYWYQQSLDQGLQFLIQYYNGEERAKGNILERFSAQQFPDLHSELNLSSLELGDSALYFCASSGGPYSNQPQHFGDGTRLSIL.

This clone was counted a single time. The chain recombines TRBV7-9 with TRBJ2-6; TRBD1 is a possible D gene (6 bases). The CDR3 is 18 amino acids. Germline CDR1 reads SEHNR; CDR2 reads FQNEAQ (reference sequence). V dropped 3 bases and J dropped 1 base, with 16 bases sitting between them. The CDR3 region has the DNA TGTGCCAGCAGCTTCGCTACGACAGGAAGTTCTGGGGCCAACGTCCTGACTTTC. Encoded protein: CASSFATTGSSGANVLTF.

In this sample, this clone turned up a few times. The CDR3 here is CASSPATGTGNNQPQHF. DNA of the CDR3: TGCGCCAGCAGCCCCGCTACCGGGACAGGGAACAATCAGCCCCAGCATTTT. The chain joins TRBV4-1 to TRBJ1-5; 9 nucleotides match TRBD1. The germline V gene encodes CDR1 MGHRA and CDR2 YSYEKL. The CDR3 covers 17 residues. The V gene end was trimmed by 4 bases and the J gene end by 3 bases; junction bases not matched to a gene: 10.

The V call is TRBV6-1, the J call TRBJ2-3; 7 bases line up with TRBD2. J was trimmed by 4 bases and V by 6 bases; bases with no gene match: 10. The CDR3 loop spans 15 amino acids. Per germline, CDR1 MNHNS and CDR2 SASEGT. The CDR3 reads CASRGLLARADTQYF. Written as DNA, the CDR3 is TGTGCCAGCAGGGGACTACTCGCCAGGGCAGATACGCAGTATTTT.

The chain is built from TRBV5-4 and TRBJ2-1; TRBD1 matches 12 bases. The germline CDR1 and CDR2 sequences are SGHNT and YYREEE (reference sequence). The J segment lost 4 bases and the V segment lost 5 bases, leaving 10 bases of the junction unmatched. This CDR3 spans 17 amino acids. The CDR3 DNA is TGTGCCAGCAGTCTCACCGGGACAGGGGGCTTTTACAATGAGCAGTTCTTC. Protein product: CASSLTGTGGFYNEQFF.